This entry concerns a single T cell receptor (beta chain). Its target is unknown. This CDR3 is built from 15 residues. Germline CDR1 reads WSHSY; CDR2 reads SAAADI. V was pared by 7 bases and J by 2 bases, with 17 bases between. The data belong to a study of human T cells and chemical hapten exposure. Whole-study results and caveats: A positive correlation with patch test score was found for PT1 expanded TCR counts.

This sample's time point: pre-sensitization, week 0. Treatment meaning: therapeutic diphenylcyclopropenone sensitization with weekly scalp DPC. It was the library that attached unique molecular identifiers to individual cDNA molecules. Via MiXCR, TCRdb re-called the RACE reads, giving one row per CDR3 protein. The sample holds about 270,000 distinct CDR3 sequences, around 7.3% seen once. This TCR derives from a man aged 18-30 years with alopecia areata. Some clones in this sample may be carry-over from other donors' samples. The chain carries TRBV10-2 and TRBJ1-1; D unresolved. The source material was whole blood, sampled in connection with sensitization to the hapten diphenylcyclopropenone (DPC). The CDR3 nucleotides are TGCGCCAGCAAGGCACTAAGGGAGGGAAACACTGAAGCTTTCTTT. Protein: CASKALREGNTEAFF.